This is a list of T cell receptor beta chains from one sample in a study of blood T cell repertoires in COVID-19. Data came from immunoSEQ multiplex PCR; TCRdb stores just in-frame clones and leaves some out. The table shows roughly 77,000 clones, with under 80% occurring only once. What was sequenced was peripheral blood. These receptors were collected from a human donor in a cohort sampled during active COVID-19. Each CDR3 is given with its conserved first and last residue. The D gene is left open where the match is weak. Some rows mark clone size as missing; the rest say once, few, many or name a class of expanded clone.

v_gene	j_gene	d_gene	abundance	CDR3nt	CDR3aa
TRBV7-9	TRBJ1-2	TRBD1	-	TGTGCCAGCAGCTTAGACCTGCGGCAAGACAGGGGGTATGGCTACACCTTC	CASSLDLRQDRGYGYTF
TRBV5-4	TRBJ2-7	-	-	TGTGCCAGCAGCTTGGGAGGGGGTTTCTCCTACGAGCAGTACTTC	CASSLGGGFSYEQYF
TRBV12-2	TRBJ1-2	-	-	TGTGCAAGTCGCTTACAAGGACAGGGGGGACTCGGCTATGGCTACACCTTC	CASRLQGQGGLGYGYTF
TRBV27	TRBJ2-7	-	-	TGTGCCAGCAGGCGGGGACAGAGCTACGAGCAGTACTTC	CASRRGQSYEQYF
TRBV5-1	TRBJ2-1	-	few	TGCGCCAGCAGCTTGTCTTCCGGGGTACACTACAATGAGCAGTTCTTC	CASSLSSGVHYNEQFF
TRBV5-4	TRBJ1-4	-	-	TGTGCCAGCTCTCATACAGGCTCCAGCAATGAAAAACTGTTTTTT	CASSHTGSSNEKLFF
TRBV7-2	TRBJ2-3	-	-	TGTGCCAGCCCGAGTCCCGGGTTAGATACGCAGTATTTT	CASPSPGLDTQYF
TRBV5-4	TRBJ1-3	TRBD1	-	TGTGCCAGCAGCCCCGGGACAGGGGCTGGAAACACCATATATTTT	CASSPGTGAGNTIYF
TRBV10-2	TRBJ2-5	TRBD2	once	TGCGCCAGCAGTGATCCGGGGGGGCAAGAGACCCAGTACTTC	CASSDPGGQETQYF
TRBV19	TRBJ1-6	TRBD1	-	TGTGCCAGTAGTCGCGACAGGGATGGTAATTCACCCCTCCACTTT	CASSRDRDGNSPLHF
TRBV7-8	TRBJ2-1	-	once	TGTGCCAGCAGCAAAGAAACGGGGGGCAACAATGAGCAGTTCTTC	CASSKETGGNNEQFF
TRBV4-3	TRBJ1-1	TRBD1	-	TGCGCCAGCAGCCAGGACAGGTGGCAAGGTGAAGCTTTCTTT	CASSQDRWQGEAFF
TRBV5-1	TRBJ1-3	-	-	TGCGCCAGCAGCTTGGGGGCGTTCGGAAACACCATATATTTT	CASSLGAFGNTIYF
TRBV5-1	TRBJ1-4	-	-	TGCGCCAGCAGCTTTTTCGGCCAGGGAAGTAATGAAAAACTGTTTTTT	CASSFFGQGSNEKLFF
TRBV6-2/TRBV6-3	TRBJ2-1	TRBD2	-	TGTGCCAGCACCCCGGGGACTAGCGGGTACAATGAGCAGTTCTTC	CASTPGTSGYNEQFF
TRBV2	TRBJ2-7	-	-	TGTGCCAGCAGAGAGGGACTCAGGTCCTACGAGCAGTACTTC	CASREGLRSYEQYF
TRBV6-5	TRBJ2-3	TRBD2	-	TGTGCCAGCAGTTACTCTAGCGGGGGGAGCACAGATACGCAGTATTTT	CASSYSSGGSTDTQYF
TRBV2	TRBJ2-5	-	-	TGTGCCAGCGCTCGGGACACCAGAGTGGAGACCCAGTACTTC	CASARDTRVETQYF
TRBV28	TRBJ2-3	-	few	TGTGCCAGCAGTACGATGGGGGCGAAGAACACAGATACGCAGTATTTT	CASSTMGAKNTDTQYF
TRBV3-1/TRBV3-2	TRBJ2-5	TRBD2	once	TGTGCCAGCAGCCCTAGCGGGGGGCCTCAAGAGACCCAGTACTTC	CASSPSGGPQETQYF
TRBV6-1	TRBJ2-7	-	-	TGTGCCAGCAGTGAACGGGGTAACCCCTACGAGCAGTACTTC	CASSERGNPYEQYF
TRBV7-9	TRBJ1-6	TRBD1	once	TGTGCCAGCAGCCCCCTGGACAGGGATAATTCACCCCTCCACTTT	CASSPLDRDNSPLHF
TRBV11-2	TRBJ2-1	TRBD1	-	TGTGCCAGCAGCTTGGACAGGGTTGCTGAGCAGTTCTTC	CASSLDRVAEQFF
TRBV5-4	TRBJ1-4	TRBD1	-	TGTGCCAGCAGCTCGGGACAGGGAGGTGAAAAACTGTTTTTT	CASSSGQGGEKLFF
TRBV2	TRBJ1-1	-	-	TGTGCCAGCGAGCTAGGGGCGTACACTGAAGCTTTCTTT	CASELGAYTEAFF
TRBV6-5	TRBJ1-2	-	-	TGTGCCAGCAGACAGAACTCCTATGGCTACACCTTC	CASRQNSYGYTF
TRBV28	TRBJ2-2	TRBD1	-	TGTGCCAGCAGCCAACCCCGGGACAGGGGGACCGGGGAGCTGTTTTTT	CASSQPRDRGTGELFF
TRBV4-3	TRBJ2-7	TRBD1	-	TGCGCCAGCAGCCAAGATCACAGGGGCAACGAGCAGTACTTC	CASSQDHRGNEQYF
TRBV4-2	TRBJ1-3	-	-	TGTGCCAGCAGCCAAGATTTGGTGGGGGCCTTCTATGGAAACACCATATATTTT	CASSQDLVGAFYGNTIYF
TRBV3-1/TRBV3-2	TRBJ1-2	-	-	TGTGCCAGCAGCCCCCGGGGTGTCTATGGCTACACCTTC	CASSPRGVYGYTF
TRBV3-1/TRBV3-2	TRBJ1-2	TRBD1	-	TGTGCCAGCAGCCCCCGTCAGGGGGTTAATGGTGGCTACACCTTC	CASSPRQGVNGGYTF
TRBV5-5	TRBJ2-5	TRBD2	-	TGTGCCAGCAGCTTAGGGACTAGCGGGGGGTGGGAGACCCAGTACTTC	CASSLGTSGGWETQYF
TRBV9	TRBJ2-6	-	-	TGTGCCAGCAGCTTTATTGGTGGCCCCGGGGCCAACGTCCTGACTTTC	CASSFIGGPGANVLTF
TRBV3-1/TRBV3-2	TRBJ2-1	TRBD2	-	TGTGCCAGCAGCCAAGGGCTAGCGGGGAGATACAATGAGCAGTTCTTC	CASSQGLAGRYNEQFF
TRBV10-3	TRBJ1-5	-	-	TGTGCCATCAGTGCACAGTTGCCCACCTCCAATCAGCCCCAGCATTTT	CAISAQLPTSNQPQHF
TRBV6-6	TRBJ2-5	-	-	TGTGCCAGCAGTTACGGGGACAACCGCCAAGAGACCCAGTACTTC	CASSYGDNRQETQYF
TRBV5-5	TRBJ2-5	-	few	TGTGCCAGCAGCTCCGGGAAGGAGACCCAGTACTTC	CASSSGKETQYF
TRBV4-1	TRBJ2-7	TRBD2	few	TGCGCCAGCAGCCCCACTCGGGGGGGAGAAATGGACGAGCAGTACTTC	CASSPTRGGEMDEQYF
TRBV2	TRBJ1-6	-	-	TGTGCCAGCAGTGAATGGAGTTCACCCCTCCACTTT	CASSEWSSPLHF
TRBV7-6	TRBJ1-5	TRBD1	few	TGTGCCAGCAGCCCACAGGGGCTGGGGAACCAGCCCCAGCATTTT	CASSPQGLGNQPQHF
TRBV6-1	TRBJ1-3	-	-	TGTGCCAGCAGTGAAGCGAGGGTCCGCACTGGTCTATTT	CASSEARVRTGLF
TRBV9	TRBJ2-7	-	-	TGTGCCAGCAGCCGAGGGTTTTCCTACGAGCAGTACTTC	CASSRGFSYEQYF
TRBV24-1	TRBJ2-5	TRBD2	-	TGTGCCACCAGTCAACCTAGCGGGGGGACGAACTCCCAAGAGACCCAGTACTTC	CATSQPSGGTNSQETQYF
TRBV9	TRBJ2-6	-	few	TGTGCCAGCAGCCAAGCCAACGTCCTGACTTTC	CASSQANVLTF
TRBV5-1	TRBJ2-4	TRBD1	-	TGCGCCAGCAGCTTGGGGACAGGGTCCAAAAACATTCAGTACTTC	CASSLGTGSKNIQYF
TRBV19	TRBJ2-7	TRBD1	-	TGTGCCAGTAGTATACGGACAGGGGACTACGAGCAGTACTTC	CASSIRTGDYEQYF
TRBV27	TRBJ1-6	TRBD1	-	TGTGCCAGCAGTCCCTTGAGCCCGACAGGGAATTCACCCCTCCACTTT	CASSPLSPTGNSPLHF
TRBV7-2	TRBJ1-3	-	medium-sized	TGTGCCAGCAGCTTAGGCCACAGTCCGAGCTCTGGAAACACCATATATTTT	CASSLGHSPSSGNTIYF